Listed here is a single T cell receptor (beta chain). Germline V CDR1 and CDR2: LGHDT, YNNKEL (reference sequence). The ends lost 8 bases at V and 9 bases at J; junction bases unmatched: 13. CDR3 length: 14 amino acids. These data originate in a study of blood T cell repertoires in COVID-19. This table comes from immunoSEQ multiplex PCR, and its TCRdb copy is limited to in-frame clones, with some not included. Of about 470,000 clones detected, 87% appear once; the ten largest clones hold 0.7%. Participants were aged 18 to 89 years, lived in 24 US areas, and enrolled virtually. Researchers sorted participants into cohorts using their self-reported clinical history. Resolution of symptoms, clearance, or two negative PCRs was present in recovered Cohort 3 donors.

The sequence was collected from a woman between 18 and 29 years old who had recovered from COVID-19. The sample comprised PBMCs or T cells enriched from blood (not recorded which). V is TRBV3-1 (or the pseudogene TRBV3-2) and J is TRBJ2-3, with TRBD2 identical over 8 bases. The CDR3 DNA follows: TGTGCCAGCGGCCTGAGCGGGGGAGGAAAGACGCAGTATTTT. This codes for CASGLSGGGKTQYF.